Included here is one T cell receptor (beta chain) sequence, with context. The antigen this receptor binds is unknown. No per-base quality is available; no much larger clone lies one base away. Systemically healthy Caucasian individuals from Russia, over 30 in total and aged roughly 6 to 95 years, were included as donors. Each donor gave around 9 milliliters of peripheral blood, collected into EDTA-treated Vacutainer tubes. PBMCs were isolated by Ficoll-Paque density-gradient centrifugation, with at least 6 million obtained per sample. Total RNA was extracted from PBMCs with Trizol reagent, with at least 5.5 micrograms obtained per sample. The percentages of naive CD45RAhigh/CD27high T cells were determined by flow cytometry on a PBMC aliquot from every donor. This sample stems from a study of blood T cells in healthy people across ages (dated by TCRdb to 2014 to 2015). As for the study more broadly: Template switching captured roughly one uniquely barcoded TCR beta cDNA molecule per two T cells in model experiments. To track age-related changes in TCR beta repertoire diversity, the study relied on deep sequencing normalized with unique cDNA molecular identifiers. The donors were divided into four age groups: young (average about 16 years), middle-aged (around 41), aged (approximately 62) and long-lived (around 80). Donors of different ages were randomly distributed across sequencing lanes to avoid experimental bias. Two additional independent replicas of 1 million unique cDNA reads from the same blood draw were analyzed for two donors (one aged 18 to 29 and one aged 80 or older). General conclusions and limits of the study: Observed TCR beta diversity correlated strongly with the percentage of naive T cells measured by flow cytometry. Donor CMV infection status was unknown, potentially confounding age-related changes in expanded clonotypes. Observed TCR beta diversity per million T cells fell roughly linearly with age, and a significant reduction was already apparent by age around 40. Compared with the aged group, the long-lived group had more naive CD4+ T cells, fewer expanded clones and increased TCR diversity, suggesting age selection. Since profiling was done on bulk unsorted PBMCs, naive and antigen-experienced compartments could not be conclusively compared. Estimates of total diversity based on one million sequenced T cells were considered lower bounds and underestimates.

Preparation of the library involved 5' RACE. Sequencer: Illumina HiSeq 2500. The second PCR ran for about 6 to 12 cycles and used a J-beta primer mix along with a sample-barcoded 5' primer. Each TCR beta cDNA molecule received a unique molecular identifier from a template-switch 5' adaptor carrying 12 random nucleotides. Each sample yielded at least 3 million CDR3-containing paired-end reads. All of the RNA was converted into first-strand cDNA using the Mint cDNA synthesis kit, with a TRBC-specific oligonucleotide serving as the primer. Following uracil-DNA glycosylase treatment, a first 18-cycle PCR with universal primers M1SS and BC2_uni_R was performed on all cDNA. On the study's bioinformatics: Normalization of each sample was performed by random selection of 1 million high-quality reads, each carrying a distinct molecular identifier. Reads sharing molecular identifiers were discarded rather than binned into consensus sequences. CDR3 identification, clonotype clustering and error correction used MiTCR with a Q25 quality threshold and the strictest error-elimination algorithm. A nonparametric unseen species model with Euler transformation was used to estimate lower-bound total TCR beta diversity. The public sequencing data were trimmed at Q25 with fastp and processed into clonotypes with MiXCR by TCRdb, which kept only in-frame beta chains. One record per CDR3 amino acid sequence lists the most common genes and DNA. The authors' filters were not applied to this entry. The sample records some 900,000 distinct CDR3 sequences, roughly 52% of which are singletons. The ten largest clones take up about an eighth of the sample.

This clonotype was obtained from a man aged 25 to 40 in good health. Sequenced: blood.

The DNA reads TGTGCCAGCAGCTCAGAAAGGGCCACTGAAGCTTTCTTT. This encodes CASSSERATEAFF. The chain is encoded by TRBV7-9 joined to TRBJ1-1, with no confidently assigned D gene. There are 13 amino acids in the CDR3, from cysteine to phenylalanine inclusive. The retained sequence is limited to the CDR3, 39 bases, with the frame set at the first base. V is reduced by 4 bases and J by 4 bases, leaving a spacing of 10 bases between them. Sequences SEHNR (CDR1) and FQNEAQ (CDR2) are obtained from the germline V gene (reference sequence). The full variable domain, completed from the reference TRBV7-9 and TRBJ1-1 proteins outside the CDR3, reads DTGVSQNPRHKITKRGQNVTFRCDPISEHNRLYWYRQTLGQGPEFLTYFQNEAQLEKSRLLSDRFSAERPKGSFSTLEIQRTEQGDSAMYLCASSSERATEAFFGQGTRLTVV.